This TCR beta chain appears in the sequencing data of a study of blood T cell repertoires in COVID-19. For the study at large: There were acute and convalescent COVID-19 samples, and they came from the United States, Italy and Spain. T cells, B-cell-depleted T cells, or PBMCs supplied cDNA or gDNA.

How the authors handled the data: Reference gene primers were amplified, and this amplification served to estimate nucleated cell counts. Measured with immunoSEQ multiplex PCR; TCRdb has only the in-frame clones, and not every one. The V and J calls and the clone size are those of that table, but D and trimming were determined from the DNA. The sample holds 95,000 to 150,000 clones, around 64% seen once. The V segment lost 6 bases and the J segment 2 bases; nucleotides outside the gene matches: 3. Germline-derived CDR1 and CDR2 are KGHSH and LQKENI. CDR3 length: 13 residues. Material for sequencing was peripheral blood. The TCR was taken from a human donor with acute or convalescent COVID-19. The donor label of this sample is uncertain. The rearrangement joins TRBV18 to TRBJ2-5; 7 bases fit TRBD2. CDR3 DNA sequence: TGTGCCAGCTCCGCGGGACTACAAGAGACCCAGTACTTC. Translated: CASSAGLQETQYF. The whole variable domain, filled in from reference TRBV18 and TRBJ2-5, reads NAGVMQNPRHLVRRRGQEARLRCSPMKGHSHVYWYRQLPEEGLKFMVYLQKENIIDESGMPKERFSAEFPKEGPSILRIQQVVRGDSAAYFCASSAGLQETQYFGPGTRLLVL.